Here is one T cell receptor (beta chain) with its context. The antigen is unknown. The CDR3 covers 14 residues. CDR1 SGDLS and CDR2 YYNGEE come from the germline V gene. V lost 3 bases to trimming and J lost 0 bases, with 9 bases between them. These data come from a study of post-analysis software for immune sequencing data. The wider study: Recorded disease courses covered relapsing-remitting, secondary progressive and progressive-relapsing multiple sclerosis. Some patients had no subtype annotation.

Study-wide findings and caveats: Batch-matched samples strongly co-clustered by F measure. Five or six TRBV segments, TRBV5-6, TRBV5-1 and TRBV20-1 among them, were found more frequent in patients than controls.

Presence of unique molecular identifiers characterized the TCR beta cDNA libraries. TCRdb analysed the PCR reads with MiXCR anew, one entry per CDR3 protein. The data hold about 400,000 distinct CDR3 sequences, with less than 40% observed a single time. The chain combines TRBV9 with TRBJ1-2; D possibly corresponds to TRBD1 (6 bases). This clonotype was obtained from a girl aged 10 to 17 with multiple sclerosis. Material: blood. CDR3 coding DNA: TGTGCCAGCAGCGGCGGGGGCGCTAACTATGGCTACACCTTC. This sequence encodes CASSGGGANYGYTF.